This T cell receptor beta chain was retrieved from a study of blood T cells in healthy people across ages. Isolated PBMCs totaled at least 7 million in each sample. There were at least 6 micrograms of total RNA extracted from every sample. About this clonotype: Its antigen is currently unknown.

This CDR3 has 15 amino acids. Germline values: CDR1 DFQATT, CDR2 SNEGSKA (reference sequence). The junction had 7 bases not matched to a gene; V was cut back by 0 bases and J by 8 bases. Broader study findings: TCR beta diversity tracked closely with naive T cell percentage.

Then a second PCR, running roughly 7 to 11 cycles, was carried out with a sample-barcoded 5' primer and a J-beta primer mix. TCRdb used MiXCR to reprocess the 5' RACE reads, holding one entry per CDR3 protein. The sample has about 2 million distinct CDR3 sequences, less than 50% seen once; the top ten hold around 2.1%. The specimen sequenced was blood. This chain joins TRBV20-1 and TRBJ1-4, with 9 bases lining up with TRBD1. The receptor's source is a woman aged 40 to 49 in good health. The CDR3 nucleotides read TGCAGTGCTAGAGATGTAACAGGGGGCGGGGAAAAACTGTTTTTT. Translating it yields CSARDVTGGGEKLFF.